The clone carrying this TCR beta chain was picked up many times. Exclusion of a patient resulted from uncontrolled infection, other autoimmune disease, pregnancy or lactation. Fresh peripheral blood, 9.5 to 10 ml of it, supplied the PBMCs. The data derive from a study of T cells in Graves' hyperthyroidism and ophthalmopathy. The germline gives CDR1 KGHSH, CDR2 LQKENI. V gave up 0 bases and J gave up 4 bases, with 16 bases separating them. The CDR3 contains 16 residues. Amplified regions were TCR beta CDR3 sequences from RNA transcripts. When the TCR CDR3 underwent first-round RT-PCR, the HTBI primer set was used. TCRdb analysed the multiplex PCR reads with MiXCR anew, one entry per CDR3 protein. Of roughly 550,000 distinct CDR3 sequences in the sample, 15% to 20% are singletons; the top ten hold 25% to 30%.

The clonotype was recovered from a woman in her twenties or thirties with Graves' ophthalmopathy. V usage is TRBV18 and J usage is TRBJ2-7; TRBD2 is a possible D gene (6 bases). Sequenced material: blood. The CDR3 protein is CASSPPVVGTSYEQYF. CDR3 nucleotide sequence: TGTGCCAGCTCACCACCGGTAGTGGGGACTTCATACGAGCAGTACTTC.